The 22 T cell receptor beta chains presented below share a single source sample, sequenced in a study of cytomegalovirus exposure and HLA in healthy donors. Primers for the PCR totalled 60 Vbeta and 13 Jbeta. The protocol was immunoSEQ multiplex PCR, while the TCRdb copy is restricted to in-frame clones and leaves out a portion. The sample carries 95,000 to 130,000 clones, 50% to 65% recorded once. The sequencing input was PBMCs. All receptors come from a middle-aged woman in good health and CMV-seropositive.

The V call is TRBV7-3, the J call TRBJ2-5; 7 positions agree with TRBD1. The J call could be wrong; TRBJ2-7 is a better fit for the DNA end. Germline V lookup: CDR1 SGHTA, CDR2 FQGTGA. CDR3 size: 16 residues. The CDR3 DNA reads as TGTGCCAGCAGCTCTATAAAGGGACAGCTTACCTACGAGCAGTACTTC. It yields the protein CASSSIKGQLTYEQYF.

This rearrangement joins TRBV9 to TRBJ2-5; TRBD2 is a possible D gene (7 bases). Germline V lookup: CDR1 SGDLS, CDR2 YYNGEE. CDR3 size: 16 residues. V shed 4 bases and J shed 4 bases, with 20 bases lying between them. In DNA form, the CDR3 reads TGTGCCAGCAGCCCCAGAGGGGGGGTAGCGGGAGAGACCCAGTACTTC. This encodes CASSPRGGVAGETQYF.

This clone appeared once. The chain couples TRBV9 to TRBJ2-7, with 9 bases matching TRBD2. The germline gives CDR1 SGDLS, CDR2 YYNGEE. V trimming: 0 bases; J trimming: 5 bases; junction bases outside the gene matches: 3. The CDR3 loop spans 14 amino acids. CDR3 protein: CASSVVSGSHEQYF. The CDR3 DNA follows: TGTGCCAGCAGCGTAGTTAGCGGGAGTCACGAGCAGTACTTC.

This clone was seen only a few times. The CDR3 reads CASILNLAGGNNEQFF. As DNA, the CDR3 is TGTGCCAGCATCCTTAATTTAGCGGGAGGGAACAATGAGCAGTTCTTC. V and J are TRBV11-2 and TRBJ2-1; 11 nucleotides agree with TRBD2. The CDR3 consists of 16 residues. From germline, CDR1 is SGHAT and CDR2 FQNNGV. Losses at the gene ends were 7 bases for V and 5 bases for J; bases not matched to a gene: 10. Variable domain in full (rest from reference TRBV11-2 and TRBJ2-1): EAGVAQSPRYKIIEKRQSVAFWCNPISGHATLYWYQQILGQGPKLLIQFQNNGVVDDSQLPKDRFSAERLKGVDSTLKIQPAKLEDSAVYLCASILNLAGGNNEQFFGPGTRLTVL.

This clone was found a few times. For the CDR3, the DNA is TGTGCCAGCAGCTTACGCGGCGGCACGATCTACGAGCAGTACTTC. It yields the protein CASSLRGGTIYEQYF. V gene TRBV7-9 combines with J gene TRBJ2-7, with D unclear. Per the germline V gene, CDR1 is SEHNR and CDR2 is FQNEAQ (reference sequence). CDR3 size: 15 residues. V was trimmed by 2 bases and J by 3 bases, leaving 14 bases between them.

V usage is TRBV25-1 and J usage is TRBJ2-7; 9 bases agree with TRBD2. This CDR3 is built from 14 residues. The germline V gene encodes CDR1 MGHDK and CDR2 SYGVNS. V was clipped by 3 bases and J by 4 bases; unmatched bases: 4. CDR3 loop: CASSEGLAFYEQYF. Written as DNA, the CDR3 is TGTGCCAGCAGTGAGGGACTAGCCTTTTACGAGCAGTACTTC.

V gene TRBV9 combines with J gene TRBJ2-5, with a weak D call TRBD2 (6 bases). Deletions cut 3 bases from V and 4 bases from J, with 16 bases between. The CDR3 totals 15 residues. Per germline, CDR1 SGDLS and CDR2 YYNGEE. CDR3 bases: TGTGCCAGCAGCGCCTCGATGGGGGGTGGAGAGACCCAGTACTTC. It translates to CASSASMGGGETQYF.

This clone has just a few counts. At one boundary the junction diverges from the germline segment, which might be a read error. The chain has TRBV7-9 and TRBJ2-7; TRBD1 agrees at 7 bases. The germline V gene has CDR1 SEHNR and CDR2 FQNEAQ (reference sequence). CDR3 length equals 14 residues. The CDR3 is CSSSLVTGAYEQYF. CDR3 in DNA: TGTTCCAGCAGCTTAGTAACAGGGGCCTACGAGCAGTACTTC.

This clone was counted a few times. The V and J genes are TRBV5-6 and TRBJ1-2, with 8 bases that match TRBD1. CDR3 size: 14 residues. CDR1 SGHDT and CDR2 YYEEEE come from the germline V gene. V lost 3 bases, J lost 3 bases, and 4 bases stayed unmatched. As DNA, the CDR3 is TGTGCCAGCAGCTCCTTACAGGGGGACTATGGCTACACCTTC. It yields the protein CASSSLQGDYGYTF.

This chain uses TRBV19 with TRBJ2-2, with D perhaps TRBD2 (7 bases). The V end was cut by 6 bases, the J end by 7 bases, with 24 bases between. The CDR3 has 17 amino acids. The germline V gene has CDR1 LNHDA and CDR2 SQIVND (reference sequence). The CDR3 nucleotides read TGTGCCAGTAGCCTGGTGGGGGGGGCTCGATCTGGCGGGGAGCTGTTTTTT. Residues: CASSLVGGARSGGELFF.

The chain has TRBV19 and TRBJ2-7; tentative D call: TRBD1 (5 bases). Germline CDR1 reads LNHDA; CDR2 reads SQIVND (reference sequence). This CDR3 region has 15 residues. Trimming cost V 3 bases and J 0 bases, with 12 bases left between them. CDR3 sequence: CASSIGRASSYEQYF. The CDR3 bases are TGTGCCAGTAGTATTGGCAGGGCGAGCTCCTACGAGCAGTACTTC.

V and J are TRBV29-1 and TRBJ1-4; 8 nucleotides align to TRBD1. Trimming removed 3 bases from V and 10 bases from J; junction bases left unmatched: 10. CDR3 length equals 14 residues. Germline lookup yields CDR1 SQVTM and CDR2 ANQGSEA. CDR3 sequence reads: CSVDGGRGPTKLFF. Written as DNA, the CDR3 is TGCAGCGTTGATGGCGGCAGGGGGCCGACAAAACTGTTTTTT.

The chain uses TRBV4-1 and TRBJ2-6, with 8 bases aligning to TRBD1. The CDR3 is 18 residues long. The V and J ends lost 3 bases and 0 bases, in that order; junction bases with no gene match: 7. Germline V gives CDR1 MGHRA, CDR2 YSYEKL. The CDR3 reads CASSHGDRIFSGANVLTF. In DNA form, the CDR3 reads TGCGCCAGCAGCCATGGGGACAGGATCTTCTCTGGGGCCAACGTCCTGACTTTC.

This clone was counted a single time. This rearrangement joins TRBV5-1 to TRBJ2-3; D might be TRBD2 (5 bases). Germline V gene sequence: CDR1 SGHRS, CDR2 YFSETQ. The CDR3 has 15 residues. V gave up 0 bases and J gave up 1 base, with 9 bases separating them. The CDR3 region has the DNA TGCGCCAGCAGCTTGGAAATCGGGGGCACAGATACGCAGTATTTT. This gives the protein CASSLEIGGTDTQYF.

J is TRBJ1-2 and V is TRBV18, with D possibly matching TRBD1 (6 bases). V lost 2 bases to trimming and J lost 7 bases, with 14 bases between them. CDR1 is KGHSH, CDR2 LQKENI, per germline. The CDR3 totals 14 residues. The CDR3 sequence: CASSPLSGDAGYTF. CDR3 bases: TGTGCCAGCTCACCATTATCAGGGGATGCTGGCTACACCTTC.

The rearrangement joins TRBV11-3 to TRBJ2-2; 9 bases are a match to TRBD1. CDR1 and CDR2 (germline): SGHNT, YENEEA. V was pared by 4 bases and J by 0 bases, with 6 bases of the junction left unmatched. This CDR3 has 17 amino acids. CDR3 DNA: TGTGCCAGCAGCTCCCCCCGGGACAGGGCGAACACCGGGGAGCTGTTTTTT. Amino acid sequence: CASSSPRDRANTGELFF.

This clone occurred a few times. The chain couples TRBV29-1 to TRBJ2-3; possibly TRBD1 for D (6 bases). This CDR3 contains 14 residues. CDR1 and CDR2 (germline): SQVTM, ANQGSEA. Trimming shortened V by 5 bases and J by 4 bases, and 16 bases separated the two germline ends. The CDR3 spells CSVSTGAEADTQYF. CDR3 nucleotide sequence: TGCAGCGTTTCGACAGGTGCGGAGGCAGATACGCAGTATTTT.

This clone is a singleton in its sample. The chain uses TRBV7-6 and TRBJ2-5, with D possibly TRBD1 on 6 matching bases. The J call may be mistaken, given a closer DNA end match to TRBJ2-7. The CDR3 is made up of 16 amino acids. Looked up from germline, CDR1 is SGHVS and CDR2 is FNYEAQ. CDR3: CASSPRGSRGALEQYF. The CDR3 nucleotides read TGTGCCAGCAGCCCAAGGGGGAGCCGAGGTGCTCTCGAGCAGTACTTC.

The chain carries TRBV6-1 and TRBJ2-3, with D perhaps TRBD2 (5 bases). CDR3 length equals 10 residues. With 11 bases removed from V and 6 bases from J, the gap between germline ends came to 9 bases. Germline V CDR1 and CDR2: MNHNS, SASEGT. Here the CDR3 DNA reads TGTGCCTCTGGGGAGGATACGCAGTATTTT. Residues: CASGEDTQYF.

V gene TRBV7-2 combines with J gene TRBJ2-3, with 12 nucleotides matching TRBD2. Germline CDR1 reads SGHTA; CDR2 reads FQGNSA. The V segment lost 6 bases and the J segment 4 bases; nucleotides outside the gene matches: 5. This CDR3 has 15 amino acids. CDR3 sequence (DNA): TGTGCCAGCAGTGTGACTAGCGGGAGCGCAGATACGCAGTATTTT. Its translation is CASSVTSGSADTQYF.

The chain combines TRBV29-1 with TRBJ2-1; unclear D gene. This CDR3 is built from 11 residues. Germline loops: CDR1 SQVTM, CDR2 ANQGSEA. The germline V and J ends were trimmed by 6 bases and 6 bases, with 9 bases remaining between them. The CDR3 loop reads CSVPGGNEQFF. In DNA form, the CDR3 reads TGCAGCGTCCCCGGCGGCAATGAGCAGTTCTTC.

This clone was found a few times. The chain combines TRBV7-9 with TRBJ1-2, with TRBD1 as a possible D gene (6 bases). The germline CDR1 and CDR2 sequences are SEHNR and FQNEAQ (reference sequence). The V gene lost 1 base and the J gene lost 0 bases, with 15 bases spanning the gap. The CDR3 is 17 residues long. CDR3 amino acids: CASSLGTAVKANYGYTF. CDR3 coding DNA: TGTGCCAGCAGCTTAGGGACAGCGGTCAAAGCTAACTATGGCTACACCTTC. The full variable domain, in which reference TRBV7-9 and TRBJ1-2 provide the parts outside the CDR3, is DTGVSQNPRHKITKRGQNVTFRCDPISEHNRLYWYRQTLGQGPEFLTYFQNEAQLEKSRLLSDRFSAERPKGSFSTLEIQRTEQGDSAMYLCASSLGTAVKANYGYTFGSGTRLTVV.